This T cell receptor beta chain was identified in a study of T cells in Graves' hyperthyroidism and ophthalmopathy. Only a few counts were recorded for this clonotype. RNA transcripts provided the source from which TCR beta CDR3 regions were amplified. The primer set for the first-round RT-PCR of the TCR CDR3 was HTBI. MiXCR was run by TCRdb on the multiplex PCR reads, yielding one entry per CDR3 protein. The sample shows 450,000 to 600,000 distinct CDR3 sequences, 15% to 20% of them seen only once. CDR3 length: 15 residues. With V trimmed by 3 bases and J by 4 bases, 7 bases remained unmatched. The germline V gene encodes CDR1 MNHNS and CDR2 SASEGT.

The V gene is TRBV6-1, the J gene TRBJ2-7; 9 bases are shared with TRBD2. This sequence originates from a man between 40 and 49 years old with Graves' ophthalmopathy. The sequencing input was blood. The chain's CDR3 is CASSDALAGLYEQYF. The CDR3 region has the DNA TGTGCCAGCAGTGACGCGCTAGCGGGACTGTACGAGCAGTACTTC.